The present TCR beta chain was sequenced within a study of CD8 T cells in ankylosing spondylitis. Findings of the study overall: There was a TCR beta motif, made of 7 to 9 highly homologous variants, that appeared characteristic of ankylosing spondylitis blood.

TCRdb used MiXCR to reprocess the 5' RACE reads, holding one entry per CDR3 protein. Of a few hundred thousand distinct CDR3 sequences in the sample, 7% to 9% were seen once. Germline V gives CDR1 SGHKS, CDR2 YYEKEE (reference sequence). V lost 4 bases and J lost 4, with 12 bases in between. CDR3 length: 14 residues. On this clonotype: Its antigen is undetermined.

Sequencing was carried out using blood, either unsorted or a sorted T cell fraction (not recorded which). The rearrangement joins TRBV5-5 to TRBJ2-1; maybe TRBD1 (6 bases). The clonotype originates from a male donor with ankylosing spondylitis. The CDR3 sequence is CASSQGQLYNEQFF. CDR3 coding DNA: TGTGCCAGCAGCCAGGGGCAGCTATACAATGAGCAGTTCTTC.